In its sample, the clone carrying this T cell receptor (beta chain) was seen many times. V shed 10 bases, J shed 0 bases, and the junction held 7 bases outside the gene matches. The CDR3 consists of 15 residues. CDR1 is MDHEN, CDR2 SYDVKM, per germline. The sample is drawn from a study of T cells in Graves' hyperthyroidism and ophthalmopathy. Authors of the study amplified TCR beta CDR3 regions from RNA transcripts. Researchers ran a first-round RT-PCR on the TCR CDR3 using the HTBI primer set. MiXCR was run by TCRdb on the multiplex PCR reads, yielding one entry per CDR3 protein. The sample consists of 250,000 to 300,000 distinct CDR3 sequences, roughly 13% of them appearing once.

This TCR derives from a woman aged 40 to 50 with Graves' hyperthyroidism. V gene TRBV28 combines with J gene TRBJ2-7; 12 bases are a match to TRBD2. Sequencing used blood. DNA for the CDR3: TGTGCCACCGGGACTAGCGGGCTTAGCTCCTACGAGCAGTACTTC. This sequence encodes CATGTSGLSSYEQYF.